The 9 T cell receptor beta chains given below trace back to one sample, sequenced in a study of shared clonotypes between healthy human individuals. Produced via immunoSEQ multiplex PCR; TCRdb's table is partial and in-frame only. This sample has around 750,000 clones; around 67% occur once, and the top ten carry roughly 1.7%. The sample consisted of memory CD4+ T cells sorted from blood. Subset meaning: CD45RA-negative fraction. These TCRs come from a woman aged 25 to 39 in good health.

CDR3 DNA sequence: TGTGCCAGCTCACCACTACAGGGCCGCCCCGACAATGAGCAGTTCTTC. Translating it yields CASSPLQGRPDNEQFF. This rearrangement joins TRBV18 to TRBJ2-1, with D possibly TRBD1 on 6 matching bases. CDR3 length: 16 residues. Between the trimmed V and J ends, which lost 1 base and 5 bases, there was a span of 15 bases. Germline assignment: CDR1 KGHSH and CDR2 LQKENI.

This clone has a handful of counts. The CDR3 sequence is CASSLTFESSYNEQFF. DNA of the CDR3: TGCGCCAGCAGCTTGACCTTCGAAAGCTCCTACAATGAGCAGTTCTTC. This rearrangement joins TRBV5-1 to TRBJ2-1; D remains unclear. Germline loops: CDR1 SGHRS, CDR2 YFSETQ. The ends were cut back, 1 base at V and 0 bases at J, with 11 bases in the middle. There are 16 residues in the CDR3. The entire variable domain, with the rest obtained from reference TRBV5-1 and TRBJ2-1, is as follows: KAGVTQTPRYLIKTRGQQVTLSCSPISGHRSVSWYQQTPGQGLQFLFEYFSETQRNKGNFPGRFSGRQFSNSRSEMNVSTLELGDSALYLCASSLTFESSYNEQFFGPGTRLTVL.

The chain carries TRBV6-6 and TRBJ2-5; 14 bases are shared with TRBD2. V shed 6 bases and J 6 bases; nucleotides not matched to a gene: 6. Germline-derived CDR1 and CDR2 are MNHNY and SVGAGI (reference sequence). The CDR3 runs 15 residues. The CDR3 here is CASRGGTSGRKTQYF. CDR3 nucleotide sequence: TGTGCCAGCAGGGGGGGGACTAGCGGGAGAAAGACCCAGTACTTC.

The chain joins TRBV5-4 to TRBJ1-1; weak D call: TRBD1 (5 bases). Trimming removed 6 bases at V and 3 bases at J, with 12 bases between. Germline V gene sequence: CDR1 SGHNT, CDR2 YYREEE (reference sequence). This CDR3 region has 13 residues. The CDR3 coding sequence is TGTGCCAGCAAGGTGACGGGGGACACTGAAGCTTTCTTT. This gives the protein CASKVTGDTEAFF.

This clone has just a few counts. The rearrangement links TRBV29-1 to TRBJ2-5, with TRBD1 identical over 11 bases. This CDR3 is built from 15 residues. Germline V CDR1 and CDR2: SQVTM, ANQGSEA. V lost 1 base to trimming and J lost 5 bases; unmatched junction nucleotides: 6. In DNA, the CDR3 is TGCAGCGTTGAAGGAGGGACAGGGGGAGGCGAGACCCAGTACTTC. This codes for CSVEGGTGGGETQYF. Full variable domain (remainder filled in from reference TRBV29-1 and TRBJ2-5): SAVISQKPSRDICQRGTSLTIQCQVDSQVTMMFWYRQQPGQSLTLIATANQGSEATYESGFVIDKFPISRPNLTFSTLTVSNMSPEDSSIYLCSVEGGTGGGETQYFGPGTRLLVL.

This chain's CDR3 is CASSRDKGQTYNEQFF. The CDR3 region has the DNA TGTGCCAGCAGCCGAGACAAGGGGCAAACCTACAATGAGCAGTTCTTC. This chain connects TRBV5-6 to TRBJ2-1; TRBD1 is a possible D gene (5 bases). V gave up 4 bases and J gave up 2 bases, with 16 bases separating them. Per the germline V gene, CDR1 is SGHDT and CDR2 is YYEEEE. The CDR3 is 16 amino acids.

The J gene is TRBJ2-2, the V gene TRBV21-1; the D call TRBD2 from the table was never checked on the DNA. TRBV21-1 is marked as a pseudogene. There are 16 residues in the CDR3. The CDR3 here is CASSKSERLNTGELFF. As DNA, the CDR3 is TGTGCCAGCAGCAAATCGGAGCGGCTGAACACCGGGGAGCTGTTTTTT.

The CDR3 region has the DNA TGTGCCGTTCAAGGCGCCTACGAGCAGTACTTC. It encodes CAVQGAYEQYF. The chain carries TRBV2 and TRBJ2-7; D unclear. V was cut by 11 bases and J by 2 bases, with 10 bases left in between. This CDR3 contains 11 residues. Looked up from germline, CDR1 is SNHLY and CDR2 is FYNNEI.

In its sample, this clone was seen a few times. The rearrangement joins TRBV6-5 to TRBJ2-7; the D is unclear. CDR3 length: 13 amino acids. Germline values: CDR1 MNHEY, CDR2 SVGAGI. V lost 4 bases and J 3 bases, leaving 10 bases between the germline ends. CDR3 residues: CASSLWKGYEQYF. CDR3 in DNA: TGTGCCAGCAGTTTGTGGAAGGGCTACGAGCAGTACTTC.